This TCR beta chain derives from a study of blood T cell repertoires in COVID-19. Study context: There were acute and convalescent COVID-19 samples, and they came from the United States, Italy and Spain. T cells, B-cell-depleted T cells, or PBMCs supplied cDNA or gDNA.

Per the authors' pipeline: Amplification with reference gene primers provided the estimates of nucleated cell counts. TCRdb's copy holds only in-frame clones and misses some; the assay was immunoSEQ multiplex PCR. That table is the source of V, J and clone size, and D and trimming were worked out from the DNA. The table shows around 49,000 clones, with about 89% occurring only once. The CDR3 consists of 15 residues. Germline V gives CDR1 MNHNY, CDR2 SVGAGI (reference sequence). V lost 0 bases, J lost 2 bases, and 2 bases stayed unmatched. The sequencing sample was made of peripheral blood. This TCR derives from a human donor in a cohort sampled during active COVID-19. This chain connects TRBV6-6 to TRBJ2-7, with 9 bases identical to TRBD2. CDR3: CASSYSAGGTYEQYF. The DNA of the CDR3 is TGTGCCAGCAGTTACTCGGCGGGAGGGACCTACGAGCAGTACTTC.